The 16 T cell receptor beta chains below were found in one sample sequenced in a study of a mutant IDH1 vaccine in newly diagnosed glioma. The antigens of these receptors remain unknown. Sequencing used immunoSEQ multiplex PCR; TCRdb keeps in-frame clones, though not all of them. Here the sample spans about 52,000 clones, approximately 80% being singletons. Sample time point: week 47, end of study. Doses comprised 300 ug of mutant IDH1 20-mer peptide each, plus topical imiquimod. Sequencing was performed on PBMCs, taken from a glioma patient whose treatment included an IDH1 peptide vaccine. Receptors originate from a woman in her thirties or forties with glioma. Some clones in this sample may be carry-over from other donors' samples.

This clone was found a few times. The chain combines TRBV30 with TRBJ1-5; D is unresolved. V was cut by 5 bases and J by 2 bases, with 13 bases left in between. The CDR3 has 14 residues. Per the germline V gene, CDR1 is GTSNPN and CDR2 is SVGIG (reference sequence). The CDR3 spells CAWGSGFGNQPQHF. The CDR3, as DNA: TGTGCCTGGGGGTCGGGGTTCGGCAATCAGCCCCAGCATTTT.

This sequence joins TRBV7-9 and TRBJ2-1, with D unresolved. The CDR3 contains 15 residues. The V end lost 7 bases, the J end lost 0 bases, and 13 bases lay between the germline ends. The germline gives CDR1 SEHNR, CDR2 FQNEAQ (reference sequence). Here the CDR3 reads CASTRIPSSYNEQFF. The DNA of the CDR3 is TGTGCCAGCACGAGAATTCCGAGCTCCTACAATGAGCAGTTCTTC. The full variable domain, in which reference TRBV7-9 and TRBJ2-1 provide the parts outside the CDR3, is DTGVSQNPRHKITKRGQNVTFRCDPISEHNRLYWYRQTLGQGPEFLTYFQNEAQLEKSRLLSDRFSAERPKGSFSTLEIQRTEQGDSAMYLCASTRIPSSYNEQFFGPGTRLTVL.

The gene calls are TRBV19 and TRBJ2-5; 7 bases are a match to TRBD1. The germline CDR1 and CDR2 sequences are LNHDA and SQIVND (reference sequence). CDR3 length: 15 amino acids. After removal of 4 bases from V and 3 bases from J, the junction contained 8 bases not matched to a gene. For the CDR3, the DNA is TGTGCCAGTAGTACGGGACAGATTCTTGAAGAGACCCAGTACTTC. The encoded protein is CASSTGQILEETQYF.

The genes are TRBV5-1 and TRBJ2-3, with TRBD2 identical over 8 bases. With 0 bases clipped from V and 2 bases from J, the junction kept 8 bases outside the gene matches. Germline V gene lookup returns CDR1 SGHRS and CDR2 YFSETQ. The CDR3 runs to 17 residues. The CDR3: CASSLELRGATTDTQYF. The CDR3 DNA reads TGCGCCAGCAGCTTGGAGCTGCGGGGGGCAACCACAGATACGCAGTATTTT.

The chain joins TRBV2 to TRBJ2-7, with TRBD2 identical over 7 bases. V gave up 6 bases and J gave up 0 bases; unmatched junction bases: 5. The CDR3 runs 14 residues. Germline V lookup: CDR1 SNHLY, CDR2 FYNNEI. For the CDR3, the DNA is TGTGCCAGCAGGAGGGAGGGGAGCTCCTACGAGCAGTACTTC. Its protein product is CASRREGSSYEQYF.

This clone came up a few times. The rearrangement uses TRBV6-5 and TRBJ1-1; D is uncertain. This CDR3 region has 13 residues. Germline lookup yields CDR1 MNHEY and CDR2 SVGAGI. Trimming pared 6 bases from V and 1 base from J, leaving 9 bases between. Here the CDR3 reads CASRKGGNTEAFF. The CDR3 DNA reads as TGTGCCAGCAGGAAGGGCGGGAACACTGAAGCTTTCTTT.

Comment on this clone: Other DNA sequences from this sample encode an identical CDR3 as well. The rearrangement joins TRBV5-1 to TRBJ1-1; D is unresolved. The V gene lost 0 bases and the J gene lost 2 bases, with 8 bases spanning the gap. Per germline, CDR1 SGHRS and CDR2 YFSETQ. There are 14 residues in the CDR3. This CDR3 is CASSLAGANTEAFF. In DNA, the CDR3 is TGCGCCAGCAGCTTGGCCGGAGCTAACACTGAAGCTTTCTTT.

About this clone itself: A much larger clone lies a single base off, so this may be a read error. Other DNA sequences in the same sample also yield this CDR3. The chain joins TRBV14 to TRBJ1-1, with a tentative D call TRBD1 (6 bases). Trimming took 6 bases from V and 5 from J, leaving 16 bases between them. Germline-derived CDR1 and CDR2 are SGHDN and FVKESK. The CDR3 runs 14 residues. The CDR3 nucleotides read TGTGCCAGCAGTCCAACGGGGGGCAAGACTGAAGCTTTCTTT. It specifies CASSPTGGKTEAFF.

This chain uses TRBV12-5 with TRBJ1-1, with D maybe TRBD1 (6 bases). The CDR3 has 16 amino acids. V lost 2 bases and J 3 bases, leaving 16 bases between the germline ends. The germline V gene encodes CDR1 LGHNT and CDR2 FRNRAP. CDR3 nucleotides: TGTGCTAGTGGTTTGCCCTCCGGTCAGGGGTACACTGAAGCTTTCTTT. It encodes CASGLPSGQGYTEAFF.

V gene TRBV13 combines with J gene TRBJ2-1, with 13 bases that match TRBD2. The germline V gene encodes CDR1 PRHDT and CDR2 FYEKMQ (reference sequence). V dropped 1 base and J dropped 2; count of bases not matched to a gene: 11. This CDR3 contains 20 residues. As DNA, the CDR3 is TGTGCCAGCAGCTTAGTAGGGGGACTAGCGGGGAGTACTACCTACAATGAGCAGTTCTTC. It yields the protein CASSLVGGLAGSTTYNEQFF.

This chain uses TRBV9 with TRBJ2-7; D gene ambiguous. There are 15 residues in the CDR3. The germline V gene encodes CDR1 SGDLS and CDR2 YYNGEE. V dropped 0 bases and J dropped 2 bases, with 12 bases sitting between them. The CDR3, as DNA: TGTGCCAGCAGCGTAGTACCTTCCGATCCCTACGAGCAGTACTTC. It encodes CASSVVPSDPYEQYF.

The chain is built from TRBV27 and TRBJ1-3, with 7 positions matching TRBD1. Germline CDR1 MNHEY, CDR2 SMNVEV (reference sequence). Trimming removed 6 bases from V and 2 bases from J; junction bases left unmatched: 7. This CDR3 is 15 amino acids long. This chain's CDR3 is CASRPGGGPGNTIYF. CDR3 nucleotide sequence: TGTGCCAGCAGGCCCGGAGGGGGCCCTGGAAACACCATATATTTT.

The genes are TRBV7-9 and TRBJ2-5; 7 bases map to TRBD1. This CDR3 is 13 amino acids long. From germline, CDR1 is SEHNR and CDR2 FQNEAQ (reference sequence). V gave up 5 bases and J gave up 8 bases; unmatched junction bases: 8. The CDR3 here is CASSRDSGGTQYF. Written as DNA, the CDR3 is TGTGCCAGCAGCAGGGACAGTGGGGGAACCCAGTACTTC.

The chain recombines TRBV9 with TRBJ2-6; D not certain. The CDR3 covers 15 residues. Germline CDR1 is SGDLS and CDR2 is YYNGEE. V gave up 6 bases and J gave up 0 bases, with 10 bases separating them. CDR3 DNA: TGTGCCAGCACCCTAAGAGACTCTGGGGCCAACGTCCTGACTTTC. As protein: CASTLRDSGANVLTF. Looking up the rest from reference TRBV9 and TRBJ2-6 gives the full variable domain: DSGVTQTPKHLITATGQRVTLRCSPRSGDLSVYWYQQSLDQGLQFLIQYYNGEERAKGNILERFSAQQFPDLHSELNLSSLELGDSALYFCASTLRDSGANVLTFGAGSRLTVL.

The CDR3 is CASGQGRLDYGYTF. CDR3 nucleotides: TGTGCCTCCGGACAGGGAAGATTGGACTATGGCTACACCTTC. V is TRBV30 and J is TRBJ1-2; TRBD1 matches at 8 bases. V gave up 7 bases and J gave up 3 bases; unmatched junction bases: 10. There are 14 residues in the CDR3. CDR1 GTSNPN and CDR2 SVGIG come from the germline V gene (reference sequence).

The chain combines TRBV19 with TRBJ1-5; TRBD1 might be the D (5 bases). V dropped 10 bases and J dropped 1 base, with 14 bases sitting between them. CDR1 is LNHDA, CDR2 SQIVND, per germline (reference sequence). CDR3 length: 14 amino acids. The CDR3 here is CATQVGASNQPQHF. The CDR3 DNA is TGTGCCACCCAGGTTGGGGCGAGCAATCAGCCCCAGCATTTT.